Each of the 10 T cell receptor beta chains below was sequenced from the same sample in a study of low-dose radiotherapy and immunotherapy resistance in tumors. As to time point: before trial treatment. Primers used for first-strand cDNA, a TRAV- and TRBV-specific set, covered both alpha and beta chains. A roughly 20-cycle PCR with a constant-region primer and V-primer adapter amplified TCRs. MiXCR, run by TCRdb on the reads, gives a single entry per CDR3 protein. The data show roughly 60,000 distinct CDR3 sequences, with 20% to 25% seen just once and 5.5% to 6.5% held by the top ten. The sequencing here drew on PBMCs, taken before treatment. The receptors were sampled from a male donor with prostate cancer.

This clonotype appeared many times. The rearrangement joins TRBV16 to TRBJ2-3; D gene ambiguous. V was trimmed by 2 bases and J by 0 bases, leaving 9 bases between them. Germline V gene lookup returns CDR1 KGHSY and CDR2 FQNENV. The CDR3 extends over 15 amino acids. CDR3 sequence (DNA): TGTGCCAGCAGCCAAGAGGACCGTAGCACAGATACGCAGTATTTT. It codes for CASSQEDRSTDTQYF.

Ten or more counts support this clonotype. The chain combines TRBV20-1 with TRBJ2-3; the match to TRBD2 covers 11 bases. Germline trimming cut 6 bases from V and 0 bases from J; bases unmatched to any gene: 11. CDR1 is DFQATT, CDR2 SNEGSKA, per germline (reference sequence). The CDR3 length is 17 residues. The CDR3 DNA follows: TGCAGTGCCGTAACTAGCGGGAGAGGTCGGAGCACAGATACGCAGTATTTT. The encoded protein is CSAVTSGRGRSTDTQYF.

The sample holds many counts of this clonotype. V is TRBV5-1 and J is TRBJ2-5, with D hard to call. The V gene lost 4 bases and the J gene lost 4 bases, with 14 bases spanning the gap. Germline CDR1 is SGHRS and CDR2 is YFSETQ. The CDR3 length is 14 residues. CDR3 loop: CASSPLGVRETQYF. The CDR3 DNA reads as TGCGCCAGCAGCCCGTTAGGCGTCCGAGAGACCCAGTACTTC.

This clonotype appeared many times. The V call is TRBV9, the J call TRBJ2-1, with 13 nucleotides matching TRBD2. Per the germline V gene, CDR1 is SGDLS and CDR2 is YYNGEE. The CDR3 is 15 amino acids. Trimming took 3 bases from V and 8 from J; bases not matched to a gene: 5. CDR3 protein: CASSATSGRAYEQFF. CDR3 sequence (DNA): TGTGCCAGCAGCGCCACTAGCGGGAGGGCCTATGAGCAGTTCTTC.

This clonotype was observed at least ten times. J is TRBJ2-5 and V is TRBV4-2; 10 nucleotides match TRBD2. The CDR3 loop spans 17 amino acids. J lost 7 bases, V lost 4 bases, and 15 bases had no gene match. From germline, CDR1 is LGHNA and CDR2 YNFKEQ. The CDR3 nucleotides are TGTGCCAGCAGCCTTTCCGCGGCAGCGGGGGGGCCTGGGACCCAGTACTTC. This sequence encodes CASSLSAAAGGPGTQYF.

This clonotype was detected many times. The chain uses TRBV2 and TRBJ1-4; 9 bases are a match to TRBD1. The length of the CDR3 is 14 residues. V was clipped by 5 bases and J by 7 bases; unmatched bases: 5. The germline V gene has CDR1 SNHLY and CDR2 FYNNEI. The DNA for the CDR3 is TGTGCCAGCAGTAGGGACAGGGTACTTGAAAAACTGTTTTTT. The encoded protein is CASSRDRVLEKLFF.

The V call is TRBV6-1, the J call TRBJ2-7; 12 nucleotides match TRBD2. Per germline, CDR1 MNHNS and CDR2 SASEGT. V lost 5 bases to trimming and J lost 1 base; unmatched junction nucleotides: 3. This CDR3 is built from 15 residues. As DNA, the CDR3 is TGTGCCAGCAGTATACTAGCGGGGGGATCCTACGAGCAGTACTTC. The encoded protein is CASSILAGGSYEQYF.

In this sample, this clonotype turned up a few times. J is TRBJ2-1 and V is TRBV5-1; 8 bases line up with TRBD1. Germline V CDR1 and CDR2: SGHRS, YFSETQ. This CDR3 is built from 15 residues. J was trimmed by 7 bases and V by 3 bases; bases with no gene match: 9. CDR3 in amino acids: CASSSAGQGLNEQFF. CDR3 coding DNA: TGCGCCAGCAGCTCGGCAGGACAGGGCCTGAATGAGCAGTTCTTC.

The chain is built from TRBV10-3 and TRBJ2-5; 9 bases line up with TRBD2. The trim removed 3 bases at V and 3 bases at J, leaving 8 bases unmatched. From germline, CDR1 is ENHRY and CDR2 SYGVKD. CDR3 length equals 16 residues. The CDR3 nucleotides read TGTGCCATCAGTGAAGAGATAGCGGGGGAGAAAGAGACCCAGTACTTC. Its translation: CAISEEIAGEKETQYF.

This clonotype was recorded many times. The rearrangement uses TRBV6-6 and TRBJ1-6; D ambiguous. Germline values: CDR1 MNHNY, CDR2 SVGAGI (reference sequence). CDR3 size: 12 residues. V lost 6 bases and J lost 5, with 5 bases in between. CDR3 coding DNA: TGTGCCAGCAGCTACGATAATTCACCCCTCCACTTT. Encoded protein: CASSYDNSPLHF.